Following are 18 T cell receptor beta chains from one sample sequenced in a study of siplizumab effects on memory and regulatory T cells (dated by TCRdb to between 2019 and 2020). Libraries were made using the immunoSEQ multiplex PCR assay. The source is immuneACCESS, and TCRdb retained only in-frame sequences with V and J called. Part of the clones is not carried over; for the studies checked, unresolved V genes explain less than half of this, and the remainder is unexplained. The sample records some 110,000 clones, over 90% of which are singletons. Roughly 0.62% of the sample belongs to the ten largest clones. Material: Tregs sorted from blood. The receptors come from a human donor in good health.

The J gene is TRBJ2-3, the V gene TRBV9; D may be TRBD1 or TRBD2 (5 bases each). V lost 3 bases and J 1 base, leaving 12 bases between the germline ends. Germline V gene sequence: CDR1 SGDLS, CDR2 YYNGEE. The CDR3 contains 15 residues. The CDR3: CASSARDLGTDTQYF. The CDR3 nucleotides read TGTGCCAGCAGCGCCCGGGACCTAGGCACAGATACGCAGTATTTT.

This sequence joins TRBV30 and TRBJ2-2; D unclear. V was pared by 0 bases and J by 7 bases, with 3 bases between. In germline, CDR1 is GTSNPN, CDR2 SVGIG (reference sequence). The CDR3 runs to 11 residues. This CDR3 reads CAWSVDGELFF. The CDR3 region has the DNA TGTGCCTGGAGTGTTGACGGGGAGCTGTTTTTT.

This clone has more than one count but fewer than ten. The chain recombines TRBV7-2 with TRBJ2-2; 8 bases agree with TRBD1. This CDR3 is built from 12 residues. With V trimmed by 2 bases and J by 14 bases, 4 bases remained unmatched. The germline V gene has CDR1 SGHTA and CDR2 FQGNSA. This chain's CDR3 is CASSLRGTGLFF. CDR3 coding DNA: TGTGCCAGCAGCTTACGGGGGACAGGTCTGTTTTTT.

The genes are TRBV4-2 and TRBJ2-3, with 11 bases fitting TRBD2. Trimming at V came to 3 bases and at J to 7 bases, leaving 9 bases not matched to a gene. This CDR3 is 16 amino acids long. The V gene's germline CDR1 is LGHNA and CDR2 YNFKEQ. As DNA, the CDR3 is TGTGCCAGCAGCCACCGTGGGACTAGCGGAGACAATACGCAGTATTTT. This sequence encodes CASSHRGTSGDNTQYF.

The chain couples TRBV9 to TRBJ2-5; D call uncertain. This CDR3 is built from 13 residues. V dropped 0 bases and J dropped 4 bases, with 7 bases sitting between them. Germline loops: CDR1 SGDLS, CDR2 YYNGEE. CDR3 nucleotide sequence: TGTGCCAGCAGCGTAGGCGACTTAGAGACCCAGTACTTC. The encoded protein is CASSVGDLETQYF.

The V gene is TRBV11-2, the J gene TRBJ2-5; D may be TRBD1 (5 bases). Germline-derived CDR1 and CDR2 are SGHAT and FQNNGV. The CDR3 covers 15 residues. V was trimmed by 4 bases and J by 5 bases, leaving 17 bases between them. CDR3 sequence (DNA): TGTGCCAGCAGCTCACCTGGGCAGGGCCTGGAGACCCAGTACTTC. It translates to CASSSPGQGLETQYF. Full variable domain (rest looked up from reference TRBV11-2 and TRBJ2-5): EAGVAQSPRYKIIEKRQSVAFWCNPISGHATLYWYQQILGQGPKLLIQFQNNGVVDDSQLPKDRFSAERLKGVDSTLKIQPAKLEDSAVYLCASSSPGQGLETQYFGPGTRLLVL.

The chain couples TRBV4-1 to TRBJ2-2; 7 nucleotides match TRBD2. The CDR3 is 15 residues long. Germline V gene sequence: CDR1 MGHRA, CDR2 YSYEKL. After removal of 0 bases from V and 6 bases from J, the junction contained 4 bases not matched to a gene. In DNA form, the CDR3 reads TGCGCCAGCAGCCAAGAGAGACTAGCTGCCGGGGAGCTGTTTTTT. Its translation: CASSQERLAAGELFF.

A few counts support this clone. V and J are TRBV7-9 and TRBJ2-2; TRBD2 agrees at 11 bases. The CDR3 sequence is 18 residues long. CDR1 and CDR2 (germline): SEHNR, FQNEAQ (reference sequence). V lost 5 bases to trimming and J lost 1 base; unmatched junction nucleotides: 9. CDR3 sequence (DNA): TGTGCCAGCAGCCCGAAAGGACTAGCGGGCATGAACACCGGGGAGCTGTTTTTT. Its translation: CASSPKGLAGMNTGELFF.

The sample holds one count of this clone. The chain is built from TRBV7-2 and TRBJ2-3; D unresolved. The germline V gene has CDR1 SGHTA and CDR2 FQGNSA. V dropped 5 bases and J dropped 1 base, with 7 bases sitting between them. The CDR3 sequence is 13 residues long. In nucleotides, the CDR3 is TGTGCCAGCAGCCACGCTGGCACAGATACGCAGTATTTT. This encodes CASSHAGTDTQYF.

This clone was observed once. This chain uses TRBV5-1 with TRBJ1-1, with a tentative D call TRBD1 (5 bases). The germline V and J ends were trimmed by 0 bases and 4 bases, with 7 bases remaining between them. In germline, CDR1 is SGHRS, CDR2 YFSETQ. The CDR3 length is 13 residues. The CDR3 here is CASSLERGTEAFF. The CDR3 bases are TGCGCCAGCAGCTTGGAAAGGGGCACTGAAGCTTTCTTT.

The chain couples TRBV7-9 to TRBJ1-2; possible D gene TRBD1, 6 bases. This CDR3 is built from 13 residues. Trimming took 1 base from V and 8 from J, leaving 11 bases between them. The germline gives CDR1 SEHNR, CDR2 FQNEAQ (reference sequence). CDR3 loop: CASSLETGYGYTF. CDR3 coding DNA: TGTGCCAGCAGCTTAGAAACAGGGTACGGCTACACCTTC.

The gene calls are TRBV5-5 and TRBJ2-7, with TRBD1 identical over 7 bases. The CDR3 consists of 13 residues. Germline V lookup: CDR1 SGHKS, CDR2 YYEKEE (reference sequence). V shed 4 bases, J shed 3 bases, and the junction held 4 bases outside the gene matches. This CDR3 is CASSPGTVYEQYF. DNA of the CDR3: TGTGCCAGCAGCCCGGGGACAGTCTACGAGCAGTACTTC.

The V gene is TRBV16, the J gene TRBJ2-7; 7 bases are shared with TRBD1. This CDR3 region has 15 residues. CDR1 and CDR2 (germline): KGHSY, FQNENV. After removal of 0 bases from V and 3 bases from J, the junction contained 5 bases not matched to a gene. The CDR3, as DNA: TGTGCCAGCAGCCAATCCTTCCGGACAGGCTACGAGCAGTACTTC. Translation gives CASSQSFRTGYEQYF.

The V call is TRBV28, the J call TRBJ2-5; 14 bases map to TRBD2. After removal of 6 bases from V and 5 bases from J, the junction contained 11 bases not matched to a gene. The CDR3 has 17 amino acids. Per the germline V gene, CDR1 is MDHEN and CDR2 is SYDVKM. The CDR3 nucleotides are TGTGCCAGCAGCGCTACCCAAGGACTAGCGGGAGGCGAGACCCAGTACTTC. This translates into CASSATQGLAGGETQYF. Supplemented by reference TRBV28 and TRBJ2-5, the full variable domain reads DVKVTQSSRYLVKRTGEKVFLECVQDMDHENMFWYRQDPGLGLRLIYFSYDVKMKEKGDIPEGYSVSREKKERFSLILESASTNQTSMYLCASSATQGLAGGETQYFGPGTRLLVL.

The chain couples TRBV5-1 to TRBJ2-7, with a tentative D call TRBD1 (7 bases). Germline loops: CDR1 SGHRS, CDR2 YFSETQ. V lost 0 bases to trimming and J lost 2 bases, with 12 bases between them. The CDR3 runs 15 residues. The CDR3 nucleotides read TGCGCCAGCAGCTTGGTCCAGGGGGGCACCTACGAGCAGTACTTC. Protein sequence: CASSLVQGGTYEQYF.

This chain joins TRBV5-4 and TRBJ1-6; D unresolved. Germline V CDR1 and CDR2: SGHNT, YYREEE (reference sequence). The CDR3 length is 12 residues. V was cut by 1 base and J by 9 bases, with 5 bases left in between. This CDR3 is CASSLNLSPLHF. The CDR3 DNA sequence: TGTGCCAGCAGCTTGAATCTTTCACCCCTCCACTTT.

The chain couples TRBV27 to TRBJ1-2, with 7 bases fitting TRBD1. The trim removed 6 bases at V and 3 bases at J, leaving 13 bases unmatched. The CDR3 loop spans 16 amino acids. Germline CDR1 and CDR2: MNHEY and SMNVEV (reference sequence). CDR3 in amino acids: CASRTFDRVADYGYTF. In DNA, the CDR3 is TGTGCCAGCAGGACATTTGACAGGGTAGCAGACTATGGCTACACCTTC.

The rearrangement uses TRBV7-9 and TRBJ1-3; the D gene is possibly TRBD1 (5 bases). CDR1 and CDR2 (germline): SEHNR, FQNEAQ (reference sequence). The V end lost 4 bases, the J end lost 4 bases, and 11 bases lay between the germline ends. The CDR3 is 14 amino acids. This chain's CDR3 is CASSYGGFGNTIYF. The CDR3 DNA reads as TGTGCCAGCAGCTATGGGGGGTTCGGAAACACCATATATTTT.